This TCR beta chain was captured by sequencing in a study of T cell responses to AZD1222 COVID-19 vaccine. Study details: The study pooled second doses at about 4 or about 12 weeks.

The assay was immunoSEQ multiplex PCR, and TCRdb's table has in-frame clones only and misses some. This table has some 150,000 clones, 85% to 95% appearing once. Study observations and caveats: Spike-specific TCR breadth and depth rose after two AZD1222 doses. Only after the peak T cell response were repertoires sampled. Vaccine-related CD4 TCRs covered spike, predominating at 160-218 and 743-854.

Comments on this clone: Its cognate antigen is unknown.

The source is an adult in good health. Material: peripheral blood, obtained on day 0 of AZD1222 vaccination.

The DNA of the CDR3 is TGCGCCAGCAGCCGTCGGACATCTACTAGCACAGATACGCAGTATTTT. Its translation is CASSRRTSTSTDTQYF. This chain joins TRBV4-1 and TRBJ2-3; weak D call: TRBD1 (5 bases). V was clipped by 4 bases and J by 0 bases, with 14 bases between them. This CDR3 has 16 residues. The germline gives CDR1 MGHRA, CDR2 YSYEKL.